The 9 T cell receptor beta chains reported below all come from one sample, sequenced in a study of PD-L1 blockade in urothelial cancer. The data were produced by immunoSEQ multiplex PCR, yet TCRdb's version contains in-frame clones alone and is incomplete. The table records almost 30,000 clones, approximately 89% of them present only once. Sequences were derived from PBMCs, sampled around atezolizumab (anti-PD-L1) treatment. Receptors originate from a man aged 45-65 years with urothelial cancer.

This clone is a singleton in its sample. The CDR3 DNA is TGTGCCAGCAGACCGGACAGGAATCAGCCCCAGCATTTT. Amino acids: CASRPDRNQPQHF. The chain has TRBV6-5 and TRBJ1-5; TRBD1 matches 7 bases. Germline V gene data show CDR1 as MNHEY and CDR2 as SVGAGI. This CDR3 is built from 13 residues. Trimming at V came to 6 bases and at J to 4 bases, leaving 3 bases not matched to a gene.

This clone has more than one count but fewer than ten. This chain joins TRBV23-1 and TRBJ1-1, with D possibly TRBD1 on 5 matching bases. TRBV23-1 is flagged as an ORF with uncertain function. This CDR3 is built from 15 residues. V lost 1 base to trimming and J lost 5 bases, with 14 bases between them. This CDR3 is CASSQFSLRTTEAFF. The CDR3 nucleotides read TGCGCCAGCAGTCAATTCTCCCTTCGGACAACTGAAGCTTTCTTT.

V and J are TRBV15 and TRBJ2-5; 8 nucleotides agree with TRBD2. CDR1 and CDR2 (germline): LNHNV, YYDKDF (reference sequence). V shed 0 bases and J 4 bases; nucleotides not matched to a gene: 10. The CDR3 covers 17 residues. Here the CDR3 reads CATSRDLGLGLVETQYF. The CDR3, as DNA: TGTGCCACCAGCAGAGATCTGGGGTTGGGACTAGTAGAGACCCAGTACTTC.

CDR3 sequence: CASSSGATYEQYF. The CDR3 DNA reads TGTGCCAGCAGTTCAGGGGCAACCTACGAGCAGTACTTC. This chain links TRBV27 with TRBJ2-7; D is perhaps TRBD1 (6 bases). The CDR3 consists of 13 residues. Germline V lookup: CDR1 MNHEY, CDR2 SMNVEV (reference sequence). The V end was cut by 4 bases, the J end by 2 bases, with 9 bases between.

The rearrangement uses TRBV19 and TRBJ1-6, with 9 nucleotides matching TRBD1. The CDR3 has 16 residues. The V segment lost 2 bases and the J segment 6 bases; nucleotides outside the gene matches: 5. Germline assignment: CDR1 LNHDA and CDR2 SQIVND (reference sequence). The CDR3 DNA reads TGTGCCAGTAGTATAATCCGGGACAGGGTTAATTCACCCCTCCACTTT. Translated: CASSIIRDRVNSPLHF.

The gene calls are TRBV10-3 and TRBJ2-2; 7 bases fit TRBD1. Germline trimming cut 10 bases from V and 6 bases from J; bases unmatched to any gene: 8. The CDR3 length is 13 residues. CDR1 and CDR2 (germline): ENHRY, SYGVKD. Here the CDR3 reads CATADRWAGELFF. Written as DNA, the CDR3 is TGTGCCACCGCGGACAGGTGGGCCGGGGAGCTGTTTTTT.

This chain joins TRBV7-6 and TRBJ1-3, with D perhaps matching TRBD1 (5 bases). V was trimmed by 1 base and J by 3 bases, leaving 13 bases between them. The CDR3 extends over 16 amino acids. Germline CDR1 reads SGHVS; CDR2 reads FNYEAQ. CDR3 region: CASSLGLGGVGNTIYF. The DNA for the CDR3 is TGTGCCAGCAGCTTAGGGTTGGGAGGGGTTGGAAACACCATATATTTT.

The chain carries TRBV27 and TRBJ2-7; possibly TRBD2 for D (6 bases). This CDR3 is 14 amino acids long. V lost 3 bases, J lost 4 bases, and 13 bases lay in between. From germline, CDR1 is MNHEY and CDR2 SMNVEV (reference sequence). The CDR3 coding sequence is TGTGCCAGCAGTTTTGGCAGGACTATTTACGAGCAGTACTTC. The encoded protein is CASSFGRTIYEQYF.

The rearrangement links TRBV5-1 to TRBJ1-1; 7 bases match TRBD1. The V and J ends lost 4 bases and 0 bases, in that order; junction bases with no gene match: 3. Germline V lookup: CDR1 SGHRS, CDR2 YFSETQ. There are 14 residues in the CDR3. The CDR3 bases are TGCGCCAGCAGCCCGGGACAGATGAACACTGAAGCTTTCTTT. Translation: CASSPGQMNTEAFF.